These 21 T cell receptor beta chains share one sample of origin, sequenced in a study of control samples from healthy donors and cancer patients. TCRdb's copy holds only in-frame clones and misses some; the assay was immunoSEQ multiplex PCR. The table includes 390,000 or so clones, 75% to 95% detected once. The sequencing input was PBMCs. All receptors come from a middle-aged man with head and neck cancer.

The chain has TRBV28 and TRBJ1-1; the match to TRBD1 covers 9 bases. The CDR3 is 17 amino acids. The junction had 9 bases not matched to a gene; V was cut back by 2 bases and J by 2 bases. Germline CDR1 and CDR2: MDHEN and SYDVKM. The CDR3 region has the DNA TGTGCCAGCAGTTTAAGGGGGACAGGGTTTGGAAACACTGAAGCTTTCTTT. This codes for CASSLRGTGFGNTEAFF. The variable domain in full, with the rest retrieved from reference TRBV28 and TRBJ1-1, is DVKVTQSSRYLVKRTGEKVFLECVQDMDHENMFWYRQDPGLGLRLIYFSYDVKMKEKGDIPEGYSVSREKKERFSLILESASTNQTSMYLCASSLRGTGFGNTEAFFGQGTRLTVV.

This CDR3 reads CASSLGGHQPQHF. CDR3 DNA: TGTGCCAGCAGTTTAGGGGGTCATCAGCCCCAGCATTTT. The chain recombines TRBV27 with TRBJ1-5; the D gene is possibly TRBD1 (5 bases). Trimming took off 2 bases at V and 5 bases at J, with 7 bases between the two ends. The length of the CDR3 is 13 residues. CDR1 is MNHEY, CDR2 SMNVEV, per germline (reference sequence).

DNA of the CDR3: TGTGCCAGCAGTCCCGACAGGGGGTCTCAGTTCTTC. This gives the protein CASSPDRGSQFF. The rearrangement joins TRBV27 to TRBJ2-1, with TRBD1 matching over 9 bases. Germline loops: CDR1 MNHEY, CDR2 SMNVEV (reference sequence). V shed 5 bases and J 13 bases; nucleotides not matched to a gene: 6. CDR3 length equals 12 residues.

This clone showed up just a few times. The J gene is TRBJ2-1, the V gene TRBV7-3, with a weak D call TRBD2 (6 bases). Trimming took 6 bases from V and 0 from J, leaving 15 bases between them. CDR1 and CDR2 (germline): SGHTA, FQGTGA. The CDR3 has 16 residues. The CDR3 DNA reads TGTGCCAGCAGTTCGGGACTCCTGAGCTCCTACAATGAGCAGTTCTTC. Residues: CASSSGLLSSYNEQFF.

The V gene is TRBV28, the J gene TRBJ2-1, with D perhaps TRBD1 (5 bases). The V gene lost 7 bases and the J gene lost 2 bases, with 9 bases spanning the gap. The CDR3 sequence is 13 residues long. Germline CDR1 is MDHEN and CDR2 is SYDVKM. Here the CDR3 reads CASTKQAYNEQFF. The CDR3 nucleotides read TGTGCCAGCACCAAACAGGCCTACAATGAGCAGTTCTTC.

This chain uses TRBV6-5 with TRBJ2-3; D perhaps matches TRBD2 (6 bases). CDR3 length: 15 amino acids. The V gene's germline CDR1 is MNHEY and CDR2 SVGAGI. Trimming pared 5 bases from V and 1 base from J, leaving 13 bases between. This chain's CDR3 is CASSPDPGGTDTQYF. In DNA, the CDR3 is TGTGCCAGCAGTCCTGACCCGGGGGGCACAGATACGCAGTATTTT.

This chain links TRBV5-1 with TRBJ2-5; D is uncertain. The CDR3 sequence is 14 residues long. V lost 7 bases and J lost 3, with 16 bases in between. Germline V lookup: CDR1 SGHRS, CDR2 YFSETQ. CDR3 sequence: CASPLVAHEETQYF. For the CDR3, the DNA is TGCGCCAGCCCTTTAGTGGCTCACGAAGAGACCCAGTACTTC.

The chain is built from TRBV29-1 and TRBJ1-1; the D gene is possibly TRBD1 (5 bases). V was clipped by 4 bases and J by 5 bases, with 17 bases between them. This CDR3 has 14 residues. The germline gives CDR1 SQVTM, CDR2 ANQGSEA. The CDR3 coding sequence is TGCAGCGTTGTGAGTCCCCTCGGGGGGACTGAAGCTTTCTTT. This translates into CSVVSPLGGTEAFF.

Regarding this clone: In the same sample, other DNA sequences code for this CDR3. This sequence joins TRBV30 and TRBJ1-1; possible D gene TRBD1, 6 bases. Germline-derived CDR1 and CDR2 are GTSNPN and SVGIG (reference sequence). The V gene lost 2 bases and the J gene lost 4 bases, with 11 bases spanning the gap. The CDR3 has 13 residues. CDR3 loop: CAWSLQGGTEAFF. The CDR3 DNA reads as TGTGCCTGGAGTTTACAGGGAGGCACTGAAGCTTTCTTT.

V usage is TRBV5-6 and J usage is TRBJ2-7; TRBD1 matches at 9 bases. Looked up from germline, CDR1 is SGHDT and CDR2 is YYEEEE. CDR3 length: 16 amino acids. J lost 11 bases, V lost 4 bases, and 19 bases had no gene match. The CDR3 nucleotides read TGTGCCAGCAGCCCGCACCTGGGACAGGGTAATTTTCTGGAGTACTTC. Translated, it gives CASSPHLGQGNFLEYF.

The CDR3 bases are TGTGCCAGCAAAGAAATCACCGATCAGCCCCAGCATTTT. Its protein is CASKEITDQPQHF. V and J are TRBV2 and TRBJ1-5; D gene uncertain. Germline V CDR1 and CDR2: SNHLY, FYNNEI. CDR3 length: 13 residues. Deletions cut 7 bases from V and 5 bases from J, with 12 bases between.

CDR3 in amino acids: CAISVGPSSEQYF. The CDR3 DNA reads TGTGCCATCAGTGTGGGACCCAGTAGCGAGCAGTACTTC. V usage is TRBV10-3 and J usage is TRBJ2-7; D tentatively fits TRBD1 or TRBD2 (5 bases each). Looked up from germline, CDR1 is ENHRY and CDR2 is SYGVKD. CDR3 length equals 13 residues. The V end lost 4 bases, the J end lost 6 bases, and 13 bases lay between the germline ends.

The chain combines TRBV5-1 with TRBJ2-1, with D possibly called TRBD1 or TRBD2 (5 bases each). V was clipped by 5 bases and J by 6 bases, with 12 bases between them. The CDR3 extends over 13 amino acids. CDR1 is SGHRS and CDR2 is YFSETQ in the germline V gene. CDR3 protein: CASRGTLGNEQFF. The CDR3 region has the DNA TGCGCCAGCAGAGGGACCCTCGGCAATGAGCAGTTCTTC.

This clone has a single count. This chain connects TRBV2 to TRBJ2-2; no firm D call. From germline, CDR1 is SNHLY and CDR2 FYNNEI. CDR3 length: 14 amino acids. V shed 0 bases and J shed 4 bases, with 6 bases lying between them. The DNA of the CDR3 is TGTGCCAGCAGTGAAGCGCTTGTCACCGGGGAGCTGTTTTTT. Protein product: CASSEALVTGELFF.

This chain joins TRBV5-5 and TRBJ1-6; 7 nucleotides align to TRBD1. V lost 3 bases and J lost 11; bases outside the gene matches: 11. The CDR3 totals 15 residues. Germline V lookup: CDR1 SGHKS, CDR2 YYEKEE (reference sequence). In nucleotides, the CDR3 is TGTGCCAGCAGCTCTACCTGGACAGGCAGTCCACCCCTCCACTTT. Its translation: CASSSTWTGSPPLHF. The full variable domain, its missing parts supplied by reference TRBV5-5 and TRBJ1-6, is DAGVTQSPTHLIKTRGQQVTLRCSPISGHKSVSWYQQVLGQGPQFIFQYYEKEERGRGNFPDRFSARQFPNYSSELNVNALLLGDSALYLCASSSTWTGSPPLHFGNGTRLTVT.

The chain couples TRBV3-1 (or the pseudogene TRBV3-2) to TRBJ2-5, with a tentative D call TRBD2 (5 bases). This CDR3 comprises 12 residues. Trimming removed 9 bases from V and 4 bases from J, with 12 bases in between. Germline CDR1 LGHDT, CDR2 YNNKEL (reference sequence). CDR3 region: CASEGAGETQYF. The DNA for the CDR3 is TGTGCCAGTGAGGGAGCTGGAGAGACCCAGTACTTC.

The chain carries TRBV28 and TRBJ2-7; D unresolved. Between the trimmed V and J ends, which lost 7 bases and 7 bases, there was a span of 14 bases. The germline gives CDR1 MDHEN, CDR2 SYDVKM. This CDR3 contains 12 residues. In nucleotides, the CDR3 is TGTGCCAGCAAAGCCCTGAGTTGGGAGCAGTACTTC. It specifies CASKALSWEQYF. Looking up the rest from reference TRBV28 and TRBJ2-7 gives the full variable domain: DVKVTQSSRYLVKRTGEKVFLECVQDMDHENMFWYRQDPGLGLRLIYFSYDVKMKEKGDIPEGYSVSREKKERFSLILESASTNQTSMYLCASKALSWEQYFGPGTRLTVT.

This chain connects TRBV7-2 to TRBJ2-3; 7 bases fit TRBD2. The V segment lost 1 base and the J segment 11 bases; nucleotides outside the gene matches: 9. This CDR3 is 14 amino acids long. Per germline, CDR1 SGHTA and CDR2 FQGNSA. The CDR3 DNA is TGTGCCAGCAGCTTAGTCGGCGGGGGTCTAGGGCAGTATTTT. It codes for CASSLVGGGLGQYF. Supplemented by reference TRBV7-2 and TRBJ2-3, the full variable domain reads GAGVSQSPSNKVTEKGKDVELRCDPISGHTALYWYRQSLGQGLEFLIYFQGNSAPDKSGLPSDRFSAERTGGSVSTLTIQRTQQEDSAVYLCASSLVGGGLGQYFGPGTRLTVL.

This rearrangement joins TRBV9 to TRBJ2-1, with D perhaps matching TRBD1 (5 bases). This CDR3 has 16 amino acids. Germline lookup yields CDR1 SGDLS and CDR2 YYNGEE. Trimming took off 4 bases at V and 0 bases at J, with 14 bases between the two ends. Here the CDR3 reads CASSPQGVSSYNEQFF. DNA for the CDR3: TGTGCCAGCAGCCCGCAGGGCGTTAGCTCCTACAATGAGCAGTTCTTC.

This chain uses TRBV6-2 or TRBV6-3 with TRBJ1-5; D call uncertain. V lost 5 bases and J 0 bases, leaving 11 bases between the germline ends. Looked up from germline, CDR1 is MNHEY and CDR2 is SVGEGT. The CDR3 is 15 residues long. The CDR3 bases are TGTGCCAGCAGTGCAACAGCTAATAGCAATCAGCCCCAGCATTTT. It codes for CASSATANSNQPQHF.

DNA of the CDR3: TGTGCCAGCAGCCAAGACGCCGGGACAGGGGTCGAGCAGTACTTC. As protein: CASSQDAGTGVEQYF. J is TRBJ2-7 and V is TRBV3-1 (or the pseudogene TRBV3-2); the match to TRBD1 covers 10 bases. Germline CDR1 reads LGHDT; CDR2 reads YNNKEL (reference sequence). Trimming cost V 0 bases and J 6 bases; bases outside gene matches: 5. This CDR3 spans 15 amino acids.